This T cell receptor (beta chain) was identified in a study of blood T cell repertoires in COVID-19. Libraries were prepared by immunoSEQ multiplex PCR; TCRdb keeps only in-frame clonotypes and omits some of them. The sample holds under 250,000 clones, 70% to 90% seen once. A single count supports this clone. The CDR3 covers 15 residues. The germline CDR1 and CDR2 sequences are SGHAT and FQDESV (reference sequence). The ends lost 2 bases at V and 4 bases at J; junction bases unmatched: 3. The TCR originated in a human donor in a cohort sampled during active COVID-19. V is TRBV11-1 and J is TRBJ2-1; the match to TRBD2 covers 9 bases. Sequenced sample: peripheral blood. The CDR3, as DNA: TGTGCCAGCAGCTTACGACTAGCGGCTTACAATGAGCAGTTCTTC. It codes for CASSLRLAAYNEQFF.